This passage covers 26 T cell receptor beta chains from one sample sequenced in a study of patients and donors after allogeneic stem cell transplantation. TCRdb re-analysed the RT-PCR reads in MiXCR, keeping a single row per CDR3 protein. Altogether over 200,000 distinct CDR3 sequences are present, more than 35% being singletons, with the ten largest covering 11%. The sample comprised blood, either unsorted or a sorted T cell fraction (not recorded which). These TCRs come from a human donor who was either an allogeneic HSCT recipient or a stem cell or donor lymphocyte infusion donor (not recorded which). It is not recorded whose cells these are; they may come from a transplant donor.

This clonotype was recorded a few times. The CDR3, as DNA: TGCAGTGCCAAGACCCACGGCCAATCGAACTCCTACGAGCAGTACTTC. This translates into CSAKTHGQSNSYEQYF. The genes are TRBV20-1 and TRBJ2-7, with unresolved D. Per germline, CDR1 DFQATT and CDR2 SNEGSKA (reference sequence). Between the trimmed V and J ends, which lost 6 bases and 0 bases, there was a span of 21 bases. CDR3 length: 16 amino acids.

The chain couples TRBV5-1 to TRBJ1-2; the D gene is possibly TRBD1 (5 bases). With 4 bases removed from V and 4 bases from J, the gap between germline ends came to 20 bases. Germline CDR1 SGHRS, CDR2 YFSETQ. The CDR3 is 16 amino acids. The CDR3 DNA reads as TGCGCCAGCAGCCCGGACACGAATGAGGCTCCCTATGGCTACACCTTC. Its protein is CASSPDTNEAPYGYTF.

The rearrangement uses TRBV20-1 and TRBJ1-6, with unresolved D. Germline CDR1 is DFQATT and CDR2 is SNEGSKA (reference sequence). The CDR3 runs 13 residues. Trimming removed 4 bases at V and 7 bases at J, with 11 bases between. CDR3 sequence reads: CSAILTVNSPLHF. The CDR3 DNA sequence: TGCAGTGCTATTTTGACGGTGAATTCACCCCTCCACTTT.

Here the CDR3 reads CSVGDRVFGEQYF. Here the CDR3 DNA reads TGCAGCGTTGGAGACAGGGTCTTCGGCGAGCAGTACTTC. The chain couples TRBV29-1 to TRBJ2-7; TRBD1 aligns across 7 bases. Trimming removed 4 bases from V and 6 bases from J; junction bases left unmatched: 9. CDR1 SQVTM and CDR2 ANQGSEA come from the germline V gene. This CDR3 is 13 amino acids long.

This clonotype showed up just a few times. V is TRBV6-6 and J is TRBJ2-3; perhaps D is TRBD1 or TRBD2 (5 bases each). The CDR3 covers 15 residues. CDR1 MNHNY and CDR2 SVGAGI come from the germline V gene (reference sequence). Trimming took off 5 bases at V and 8 bases at J, with 20 bases between the two ends. The CDR3 loop is CASSASGTPGGTQYF. The CDR3 coding sequence is TGTGCCAGCAGTGCCTCCGGGACCCCCGGTGGTACGCAGTATTTT.

The table lists this clonotype with a few counts. The chain carries TRBV29-1 and TRBJ2-1; D is ambiguous. V lost 7 bases and J lost 5, with 15 bases in between. The CDR3 runs to 13 residues. Germline V gene sequence: CDR1 SQVTM, CDR2 ANQGSEA. Here the CDR3 reads CSALPTMHNEQFF. In nucleotides, the CDR3 is TGCAGCGCTCTTCCGACAATGCACAATGAGCAGTTCTTC.

V gene TRBV18 combines with J gene TRBJ2-7; D not certain. CDR1 is KGHSH and CDR2 is LQKENI in the germline V gene. The V and J ends lost 3 bases and 3 bases respectively, with 12 bases between them. The CDR3 is made up of 14 amino acids. DNA of the CDR3: TGTGCCAGCTCACCGGACGTTAGTAGCTACGAGCAGTACTTC. It yields the protein CASSPDVSSYEQYF.

The chain is built from TRBV6-6 and TRBJ2-7; the match to TRBD1 covers 7 bases. Germline CDR1 MNHNY, CDR2 SVGAGI (reference sequence). CDR3 size: 15 residues. J gave up 0 bases and V 5 bases, and 7 bases lay outside the gene matches. The CDR3 sequence is CASSRDRRFSYEQYF. The CDR3 DNA sequence: TGTGCCAGCAGTAGGGACAGAAGATTCTCCTACGAGCAGTACTTC.

The chain uses TRBV27 and TRBJ1-5; D is perhaps TRBD1 (5 bases). Germline assignment: CDR1 MNHEY and CDR2 SMNVEV (reference sequence). The CDR3 spans 17 residues. Trimming removed 0 bases from V and 3 bases from J, with 15 bases in between. CDR3 nucleotides: TGTGCCAGCAGTTTATCGATAGCAGACAGAGCCAATCAGCCCCAGCATTTT. Protein: CASSLSIADRANQPQHF.

This clonotype was observed a few times. V gene TRBV12-3 or TRBV12-4 combines with J gene TRBJ1-1; D is possibly TRBD1 (6 bases). V shed 5 bases and J shed 0 bases, with 13 bases lying between them. This CDR3 is 15 amino acids long. Here the CDR3 reads CASSQDSSLNTEAFF. The DNA for the CDR3 is TGTGCCAGCAGTCAGGACAGTTCCTTGAACACTGAAGCTTTCTTT.

The rearrangement joins TRBV5-1 to TRBJ1-1, with unresolved D. The CDR3 is 15 amino acids. The germline V gene encodes CDR1 SGHRS and CDR2 YFSETQ. V lost 0 bases and J 0 bases, leaving 9 bases between the germline ends. CDR3 in amino acids: CASSLAVRLNTEAFF. The CDR3 nucleotides read TGCGCCAGCAGCTTGGCCGTCAGATTGAACACTGAAGCTTTCTTT. The variable domain in full, with the rest retrieved from reference TRBV5-1 and TRBJ1-1, is KAGVTQTPRYLIKTRGQQVTLSCSPISGHRSVSWYQQTPGQGLQFLFEYFSETQRNKGNFPGRFSGRQFSNSRSEMNVSTLELGDSALYLCASSLAVRLNTEAFFGQGTRLTVV.

V usage is TRBV20-1 and J usage is TRBJ1-1; TRBD1 aligns across 8 bases. This CDR3 is built from 14 residues. J lost 4 bases, V lost 6 bases, and 10 bases had no gene match. The germline V gene has CDR1 DFQATT and CDR2 SNEGSKA (reference sequence). The CDR3 nucleotides are TGCAGTGCCCCTTGGGGAGACAGGGGCACTGAAGCTTTCTTT. Protein sequence: CSAPWGDRGTEAFF.

This rearrangement joins TRBV3-1 to TRBJ2-4, with 8 bases fitting TRBD1. The CDR3 is 18 amino acids. V dropped 3 bases and J dropped 0; count of bases not matched to a gene: 10. Germline values: CDR1 LGHDT, CDR2 YNNKEL (reference sequence). The CDR3 protein is CASSQAGTGILAKNIQYF. The CDR3 nucleotides are TGTGCCAGCAGCCAGGCCGGGACAGGCATTCTAGCCAAAAACATTCAGTACTTC.

In this sample, this clonotype turned up a few times. The chain couples TRBV25-1 to TRBJ2-3; 12 positions agree with TRBD2. V lost 4 bases to trimming and J lost 4 bases; unmatched junction nucleotides: 12. The CDR3 is 18 amino acids. CDR1 is MGHDK, CDR2 SYGVNS, per germline. CDR3 bases: TGTGCCAGCAGTGTGGGACAGCCGACTAGCGGGGGAGCAGATACGCAGTATTTT. This gives the protein CASSVGQPTSGGADTQYF.

In this sample, this clonotype turned up a few times. V and J are TRBV11-1 and TRBJ1-2, with D unresolved. V shed 2 bases and J shed 4 bases, with 5 bases lying between them. Germline CDR1 is SGHAT and CDR2 is FQDESV (reference sequence). CDR3 size: 12 residues. CDR3 bases: TGTGCCAGCAGCTTAAACGGCTATGGCTACACCTTC. The encoded protein is CASSLNGYGYTF.

The chain combines TRBV21-1 with TRBJ2-5; TRBD2, as called in the table, went unchecked against the DNA. TRBV21-1 counts as a pseudogene. The CDR3 runs to 15 residues. DNA of the CDR3: TGTGCCAGCAGCAAGGTACAGCCTCCCGGTGGGACCCAGTACTTC. As protein: CASSKVQPPGGTQYF.

The chain is built from TRBV12-3 or TRBV12-4 and TRBJ1-6, with a possible D match to TRBD1 (6 bases). The V and J ends lost 8 bases and 10 bases respectively, with 18 bases between them. This CDR3 contains 14 residues. The DNA for the CDR3 is TGTGCCAGCCAAGGAACAGGGCGGAGCTCACCCCTCCACTTT. This sequence encodes CASQGTGRSSPLHF.

The table lists this clonotype with a count of one. J is TRBJ2-5 and V is TRBV11-2, with TRBD1 matching over 9 bases. Per the germline V gene, CDR1 is SGHAT and CDR2 is FQNNGV. This CDR3 is 16 amino acids long. V shed 2 bases, J shed 3 bases, and the junction held 7 bases outside the gene matches. CDR3 sequence (DNA): TGTGCCAGCAGCTTATATCTCACAGGGGGCAAAGAGACCCAGTACTTC. It is translated as CASSLYLTGGKETQYF.

This clonotype has more than one count but fewer than ten. The chain links TRBV4-2 to TRBJ2-7; TRBD1 agrees at 8 bases. After removal of 0 bases from V and 3 bases from J, the junction contained 4 bases not matched to a gene. CDR3 size: 15 residues. Germline lookup yields CDR1 LGHNA and CDR2 YNFKEQ. CDR3 nucleotides: TGTGCCAGCAGCCAAGAGGACAGGGCGGGCTACGAGCAGTACTTC. This sequence encodes CASSQEDRAGYEQYF.

This clonotype was observed a handful of times. The rearrangement links TRBV20-1 to TRBJ2-3, with 9 bases aligning to TRBD2. Looked up from germline, CDR1 is DFQATT and CDR2 is SNEGSKA (reference sequence). The CDR3 length is 12 residues. V lost 6 bases, J lost 6 bases, and 4 bases stayed unmatched. The CDR3 reads CSAGGLADTQYF. In DNA, the CDR3 is TGCAGTGCCGGAGGACTAGCGGATACGCAGTATTTT.

This clonotype has more than one count but fewer than ten. This chain joins TRBV12-3 or TRBV12-4 and TRBJ1-5, with D perhaps matching TRBD1 (5 bases). With 6 bases removed from V and 1 base from J, the gap between germline ends came to 16 bases. This CDR3 contains 16 residues. The CDR3 coding sequence is TGTGCCAGCAGCCCCCGGGGCCCTCGAAGCAATCAGCCCCAGCATTTT. Translating it yields CASSPRGPRSNQPQHF.

In its sample, this clonotype was seen many times. The genes are TRBV12-3 or TRBV12-4 and TRBJ1-2; D unclear. V was cut by 1 base and J by 5 bases, with 5 bases left in between. This CDR3 region has 12 residues. CDR3 protein: CASSLGQYGYTF. The CDR3 nucleotides are TGTGCCAGCAGTTTAGGGCAGTATGGCTACACCTTC.

This clonotype appeared a few times. The rearrangement joins TRBV4-2 to TRBJ1-2; perhaps TRBD1 as D (6 bases). The V end lost 8 bases, the J end lost 11 bases, and 18 bases lay between the germline ends. The germline gives CDR1 LGHNA, CDR2 YNFKEQ. The CDR3 sequence is 12 residues long. For the CDR3, the DNA is TGTGCCAGCTCCCCGGGACAACCTCAGTACACCTTC. Translated: CASSPGQPQYTF.

This clonotype was detected a few times. This chain uses TRBV7-9 with TRBJ1-1; TRBD1 might be the D (5 bases). Germline assignment: CDR1 SEHNR and CDR2 FQNEAQ (reference sequence). The V gene lost 6 bases and the J gene lost 3 bases, with 20 bases spanning the gap. This CDR3 region has 16 residues. CDR3 amino acids: CASRTIWGRVDTEAFF. The CDR3 region has the DNA TGTGCCAGCAGGACTATATGGGGACGGGTGGACACTGAAGCTTTCTTT.

The CDR3 loop reads CASSLLIHYGYTF. The CDR3 DNA is TGTGCCAGCAGTTTATTGATACACTATGGCTACACCTTC. This rearrangement joins TRBV12-3 or TRBV12-4 to TRBJ1-2; no reliable D call. The CDR3 length is 13 residues. Trimming stripped 2 bases from V and 3 bases from J, with 7 bases between.

The gene calls are TRBV19 and TRBJ2-1; possible D gene TRBD1, 5 bases. Germline lookup yields CDR1 LNHDA and CDR2 SQIVND (reference sequence). With 5 bases removed from V and 4 bases from J, the gap between germline ends came to 12 bases. The CDR3 contains 14 residues. CDR3 coding DNA: TGTGCCAGTAGTCCCGAGACAGTTTACAATGAGCAGTTCTTC. It translates to CASSPETVYNEQFF.